This is a list of T cell receptor beta chains from one sample in a study of shared clonotypes between healthy human individuals. The repertoire was sequenced with immunoSEQ multiplex PCR; TCRdb's copy has only in-frame clones and lacks some. Of about 1 million clones listed, about 75% are singletons. Sequenced material: memory CD4+ T cells sorted from blood. These receptors originate from a young man in good health. The CDR3 runs from the conserved cysteine through the conserved F or W. The D gene is left open where the match is weak. Rows give clone size only sometimes, using once, few, many, or a class for an expanded clone.

>TRBJ1-1|TRBV5-5|-|-
CASSLGQQNTEAFF
TGTGCCAGCAGCTTGGGTCAGCAGAACACTGAAGCTTTCTTT
>TRBJ1-4|TRBV15|-|few
CATSRDRGNEKLFF
TGTGCCACCAGCAGAGACAGGGGAAATGAAAAACTGTTTTTT
>TRBJ1-5|TRBV11-2|TRBD1|few
CASSYGQGNQPQHF
TGTGCCAGCAGCTACGGACAGGGCAATCAGCCCCAGCATTTT
>TRBJ1-6|TRBV5-1|TRBD1|-
CASSLATGVNSPLHF
TGCGCCAGCAGCTTGGCGACAGGGGTTAATTCACCCCTCCACTTT
>TRBJ2-1|TRBV7-2|-|-
CASQAFISNEQFF
TGTGCCAGCCAAGCATTTATTTCCAATGAGCAGTTCTTC
>TRBJ2-1|TRBV11-2|TRBD2|once
CASSPTSGGDNEQFF
TGTGCCAGCAGCCCGACTAGCGGGGGGGACAATGAGCAGTTCTTC
>TRBJ2-7|TRBV9|TRBD1|-
CASSVGVGTGSGTYEQYF
TGTGCCAGCAGCGTAGGTGTGGGGACAGGGAGTGGGACCTACGAGCAGTACTTC
>TRBJ2-7|TRBV5-4|-|few
CASSLKPRGYEQYF
TGTGCCAGCAGCTTGAAACCAAGAGGCTACGAGCAGTACTTC
>TRBJ2-2|TRBV29-1|TRBD1|-
CSAPGQGDTGELFF
TGCAGCGCACCGGGACAGGGGGACACCGGGGAGCTGTTTTTT
>TRBJ2-2|TRBV4-3|-|many
CASSQDPGSTGELFF
TGCGCCAGCAGCCAAGATCCGGGATCCACCGGGGAGCTGTTTTTT
>TRBJ1-1|TRBV6-5|TRBD1|-
CASSSGQSYTEAFF
TGTGCCAGCAGTTCGGGACAGTCTTACACTGAAGCTTTCTTT
>TRBJ2-5|TRBV5-1|-|few
CASSAAGHALQETQYF
TGCGCCAGCAGCGCAGCGGGACACGCGCTTCAGGAGACCCAGTACTTC
>TRBJ2-5|TRBV6-4|-|-
CASPRIQTQYF
TGTGCCAGCCCCCGAATTCAGACCCAGTACTTC
>TRBJ1-5|TRBV5-6|-|few
CASTRGSGNQPQHF
TGTGCCAGCACCAGGGGATCGGGCAATCAGCCCCAGCATTTT
>TRBJ1-5|TRBV18|-|-
CASSPAIQSGGNQPQHF
TGTGCCAGCTCACCAGCCATACAAAGTGGAGGCAATCAGCCCCAGCATTTT
>TRBJ2-1|TRBV9|TRBD1|-
CASSRDRAAYNEQFF
TGTGCCAGCAGCCGGGACAGGGCGGCCTACAATGAGCAGTTCTTC
>TRBJ1-2|TRBV27|TRBD1|-
CASRNTGGRGGYTF
TGTGCCAGCAGAAACACAGGGGGGCGGGGTGGCTACACCTTC
>TRBJ2-5|TRBV12-5|TRBD1|-
CASRDRGTHNETQYF
TGTGCTAGCCGGGACAGGGGGACCCACAATGAGACCCAGTACTTC
>TRBJ2-5|TRBV7-8|-|-
CASSFSQETQYF
TGTGCCAGCAGCTTTTCCCAAGAGACCCAGTACTTC
>TRBJ2-7|TRBV5-1|TRBD1|once
CASSSRLDRGPLEQYF
TGCGCCAGCAGCTCCCGTCTAGACAGGGGCCCTCTCGAGCAGTACTTC
>TRBJ1-4|TRBV5-6|TRBD1|-
CASSQGQLNEKLFF
TGTGCCAGCAGCCAGGGACAGCTCAATGAAAAACTGTTTTTT
>TRBJ1-4|TRBV28|TRBD1|-
CASSLGDSFNEKLFF
TGTGCCAGCAGTTTAGGGGACAGTTTTAATGAAAAACTGTTTTTT
>TRBJ2-3|TRBV7-2|-|once
CASSLLVSGQAQYF
TGTGCCAGCAGCCTCTTAGTGAGCGGTCAGGCGCAGTATTTT
>TRBJ2-3|TRBV11-2|-|few
CASSLVGGSSTDTQYF
TGTGCCAGCAGCTTAGTGGGCGGATCTAGCACAGATACGCAGTATTTT
>TRBJ2-7|TRBV5-6|TRBD2|-
CASSLAGVPYEQYF
TGTGCCAGCAGTTTAGCGGGAGTCCCCTACGAGCAGTACTTC
>TRBJ1-6|TRBV2|TRBD1|-
CASRNRGIVNSPLHF
TGTGCCAGCAGAAACAGGGGTATAGTTAATTCACCCCTCCACTTT
>TRBJ1-1|TRBV5-1|-|few
CASRLDSQPNTEAFF
TGCGCCAGCAGGCTGGACAGTCAACCTAACACTGAAGCTTTCTTT
>TRBJ2-5|TRBV5-4|TRBD1|-
CASRMTGQETQYF
TGTGCCAGCAGGATGACAGGGCAAGAGACCCAGTACTTC
>TRBJ1-1|TRBV2|-|-
CASSQMNTEAFF
TGTGCCAGTTCGCAGATGAACACTGAAGCTTTCTTT
>TRBJ1-2|TRBV6-5|-|-
CATARQGGDYGYTF
TGTGCCACCGCTAGGCAGGGAGGGGACTATGGCTACACCTTC